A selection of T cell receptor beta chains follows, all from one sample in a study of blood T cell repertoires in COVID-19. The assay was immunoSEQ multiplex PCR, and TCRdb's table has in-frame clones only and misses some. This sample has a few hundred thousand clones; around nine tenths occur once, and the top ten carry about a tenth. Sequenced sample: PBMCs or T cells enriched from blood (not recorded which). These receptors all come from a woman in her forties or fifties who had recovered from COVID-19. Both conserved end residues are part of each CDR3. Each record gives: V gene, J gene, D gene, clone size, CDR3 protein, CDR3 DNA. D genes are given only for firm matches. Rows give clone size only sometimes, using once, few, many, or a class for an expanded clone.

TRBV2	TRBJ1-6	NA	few	CASKFRDSPLHF	TGTGCCAGCAAGTTTCGGGATTCACCCCTCCACTTT
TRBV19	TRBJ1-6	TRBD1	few	CASSITGQASIRNSPLHF	TGTGCCAGTAGTATAACAGGACAGGCTTCTATACGTAATTCACCCCTCCACTTT
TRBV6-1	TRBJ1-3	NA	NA	CASSEQGSGNTIYF	TGTGCCAGCAGTGAACAGGGATCTGGAAACACCATATATTTT
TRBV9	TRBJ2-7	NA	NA	CASSATSGGIPYEQYF	TGTGCCAGCAGCGCCACAAGTGGGGGCATCCCCTACGAGCAGTACTTC
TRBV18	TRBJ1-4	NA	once	CASSPGQGLEKLFF	TGTGCCAGCTCACCGGGACAAGGGCTTGAAAAACTGTTTTTT
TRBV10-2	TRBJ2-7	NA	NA	CASSGGGGAYEQYF	TGCGCCAGCAGTGGTGGGGGAGGTGCCTACGAGCAGTACTTC
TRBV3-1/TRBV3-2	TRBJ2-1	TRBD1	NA	CASSQDPGGGEQFF	TGTGCCAGCAGCCAAGATCCAGGGGGCGGTGAGCAGTTCTTC
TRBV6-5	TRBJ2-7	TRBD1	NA	CAGGGTGIFHEQYF	TGTGCGGGGGGCGGGACAGGGATTTTCCACGAGCAGTACTTC
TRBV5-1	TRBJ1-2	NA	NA	CASSPVENYGYTF	TGCGCCAGCAGCCCTGTAGAGAACTATGGCTACACCTTC
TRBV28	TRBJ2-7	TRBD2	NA	CASSYSSGGTYEQYF	TGTGCCAGCAGCTATTCTAGCGGGGGAACCTACGAGCAGTACTTC
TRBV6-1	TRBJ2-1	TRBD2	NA	CASSEGSGVFREQFF	TGTGCCAGCAGTGAGGGTAGCGGGGTGTTTCGAGAGCAGTTCTTC
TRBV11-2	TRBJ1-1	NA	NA	CASSWGGGNTEAFF	TGTGCCAGCAGCTGGGGGGGTGGTAACACTGAAGCTTTCTTT
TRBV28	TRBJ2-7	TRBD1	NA	CASRTSGTGALEQYF	TGTGCCAGCAGGACCTCCGGGACAGGGGCTCTCGAGCAGTACTTC
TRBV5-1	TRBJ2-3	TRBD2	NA	CASGGREGADTQYF	TGCGCCAGCGGGGGTAGGGAGGGCGCAGATACGCAGTATTTT
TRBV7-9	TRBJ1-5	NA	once	CASSPTGSANQPQHF	TGTGCCAGCAGCCCGACCGGGTCAGCAAATCAGCCCCAGCATTTT
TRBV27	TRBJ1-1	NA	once	CASSPHDRNTEAFF	TGTGCCAGCAGTCCCCACGACAGGAACACTGAAGCTTTCTTT
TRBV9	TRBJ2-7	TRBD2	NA	CASSPRTSGGSNEQYF	TGTGCCAGCAGCCCTCGGACTAGCGGGGGTTCAAACGAGCAGTACTTC
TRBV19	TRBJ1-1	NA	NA	CASRPGLINTEAFF	TGTGCCAGTAGGCCCGGACTGATCAACACTGAAGCTTTCTTT
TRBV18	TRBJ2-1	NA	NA	CASSPGQGTSYNEQFF	TGTGCCAGCTCACCGGGGCAGGGTACCTCCTACAATGAGCAGTTCTTC
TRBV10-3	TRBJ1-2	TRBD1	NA	CAISEGQELFYGYTF	TGTGCCATCAGTGAGGGACAGGAACTTTTCTATGGCTACACCTTC
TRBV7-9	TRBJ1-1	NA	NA	CASSFQNTEAFF	TGTGCCAGCAGCTTCCAGAACACTGAAGCTTTCTTT
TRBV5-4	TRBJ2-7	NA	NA	CASSQTGRYEQYF	TGTGCCAGCAGCCAAACAGGGAGATACGAGCAGTACTTC
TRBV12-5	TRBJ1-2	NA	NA	CASGLDLQGGGGYTF	TGTGCTAGTGGTTTGGACCTACAGGGTGGGGGTGGCTACACCTTC
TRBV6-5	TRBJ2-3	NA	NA	CASRGAAGLNTYF	TGTGCCAGCCGGGGGGCAGCCGGGCTGAATACGTATTTT
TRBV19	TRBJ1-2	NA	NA	CASTIPGVTYGYTF	TGTGCCAGTACCATCCCAGGGGTGACCTATGGCTACACCTTC
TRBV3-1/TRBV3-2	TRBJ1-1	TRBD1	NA	CASSPGTGGAGTEAFF	TGTGCCAGCAGCCCTGGGACAGGGGGCGCGGGGACTGAAGCTTTCTTT
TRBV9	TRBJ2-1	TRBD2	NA	CASSETSWDEQFF	TGTGCCAGCAGCGAGACTAGCTGGGATGAGCAGTTCTTC
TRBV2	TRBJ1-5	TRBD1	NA	CASMGQGSQPQHF	TGTGCCAGCATGGGACAGGGGAGTCAGCCCCAGCATTTT
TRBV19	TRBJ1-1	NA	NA	CASTLKGSRGTMNTEAFF	TGTGCCAGTACCTTAAAAGGGTCGCGGGGGACCATGAACACTGAAGCTTTCTTT
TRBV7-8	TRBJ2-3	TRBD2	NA	CASSFLEAGSTDTQYF	TGTGCCAGCAGCTTCCTCGAAGCGGGGAGCACAGATACGCAGTATTTT
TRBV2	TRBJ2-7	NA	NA	CASSQYGQPTSYEQYF	TGTGCCAGCAGCCAGTACGGACAGCCTACCTCCTACGAGCAGTACTTC
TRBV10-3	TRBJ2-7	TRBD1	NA	CATEDRGRDEQYF	TGTGCCACCGAGGACAGGGGGAGGGACGAGCAGTACTTC
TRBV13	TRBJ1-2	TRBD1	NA	CASSSRQGSGGYTF	TGTGCCAGCAGTTCTCGACAGGGCTCGGGTGGCTACACCTTC
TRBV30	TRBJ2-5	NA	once	CAWSPWSGPYQETQYF	TGTGCCTGGAGTCCCTGGAGCGGGCCTTACCAAGAGACCCAGTACTTC
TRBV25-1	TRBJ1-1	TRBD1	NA	CASSHGDRGTEAFF	TGTGCCAGCAGTCATGGAGACAGGGGTACTGAAGCTTTCTTT
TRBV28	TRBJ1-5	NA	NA	CASRTPPGQIISNQPQHF	TGTGCCAGCAGGACGCCCCCCGGACAGATCATAAGCAATCAGCCCCAGCATTTT
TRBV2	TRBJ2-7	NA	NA	CASSAPPTYEQYF	TGTGCCAGCAGTGCCCCCCCCACCTACGAGCAGTACTTC
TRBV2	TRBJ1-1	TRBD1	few	CASRAGQGSEAFF	TGTGCCAGCAGGGCCGGACAGGGCAGTGAAGCTTTCTTT
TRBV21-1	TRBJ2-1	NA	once	CASSKPKRGSSYNEQFF	TGTGCCAGCAGCAAACCGAAGCGGGGGAGCTCCTACAATGAGCAGTTCTTC
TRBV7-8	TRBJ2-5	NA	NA	CASSLGSPDLPETQYF	TGTGCCAGCAGCTTAGGGAGTCCGGACTTGCCAGAGACCCAGTACTTC
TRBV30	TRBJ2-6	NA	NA	CACDFSGANVLTF	TGTGCCTGTGACTTCTCTGGGGCCAACGTCCTGACTTTC
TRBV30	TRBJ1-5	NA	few	CAWSVSGEGQPQHF	TGTGCCTGGAGTGTATCAGGGGAAGGCCAGCCCCAGCATTTT
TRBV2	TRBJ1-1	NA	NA	CASSESVSSKRDTEAFF	TGTGCCAGCAGTGAAAGCGTCAGCTCAAAGAGGGACACTGAAGCTTTCTTT
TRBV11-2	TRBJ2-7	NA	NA	CASSFSGRRYEQYF	TGTGCCAGCAGCTTCTCGGGTAGGAGGTACGAGCAGTACTTC
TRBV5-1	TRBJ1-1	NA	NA	CASSLLSKGIEAFF	TGCGCCAGCAGCTTGTTATCTAAGGGGATTGAAGCTTTCTTT
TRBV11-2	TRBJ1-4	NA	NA	CASKQTESMDEKLFF	TGTGCCAGCAAACAGACCGAGTCGATGGATGAAAAACTGTTTTTT
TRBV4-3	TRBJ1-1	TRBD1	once	CASSQTRGDRATEAFF	TGCGCCAGCAGCCAAACAAGGGGGGACAGGGCCACTGAAGCTTTCTTT
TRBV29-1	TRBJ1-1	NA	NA	CSVGEWGEAFF	TGCAGCGTTGGGGAGTGGGGTGAAGCTTTCTTT
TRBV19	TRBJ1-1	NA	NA	CASSIDGNTEAFF	TGTGCCAGTAGTATAGACGGGAACACTGAAGCTTTCTTT
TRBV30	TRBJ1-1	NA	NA	CAWSDAGVDEAFF	TGTGCCTGGAGTGATGCGGGAGTGGATGAAGCTTTCTTT
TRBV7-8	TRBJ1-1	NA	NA	CASSPGIEAFF	TGTGCCAGCAGCCCAGGGATTGAAGCTTTCTTT
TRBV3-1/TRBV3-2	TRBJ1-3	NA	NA	CASSLYSTAGNTIYF	TGTGCCAGCAGCCTCTATTCGACTGCCGGAAACACCATATATTTT
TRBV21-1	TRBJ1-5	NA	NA	CASSKFDVGAKGNQPQHF	TGTGCCAGCAGCAAATTCGATGTAGGGGCGAAGGGGAATCAGCCCCAGCATTTT
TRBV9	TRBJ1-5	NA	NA	CASGTANQPQHF	TGTGCCAGCGGAACAGCTAATCAGCCCCAGCATTTT
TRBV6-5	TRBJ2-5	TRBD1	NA	CASSSDSTGVTQYF	TGTGCCAGCAGTTCCGACTCGACAGGGGTAACCCAGTACTTC
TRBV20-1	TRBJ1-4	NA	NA	CSASRGREEKLFF	TGCAGTGCTAGTAGGGGCCGGGAGGAAAAACTGTTTTTT
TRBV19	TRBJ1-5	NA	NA	CASSHETLAVQPQHF	TGTGCCAGCAGTCACGAGACGTTAGCTGTTCAGCCCCAGCATTTT
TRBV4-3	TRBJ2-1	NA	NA	CASSPAGVSSYNEQFF	TGCGCCAGCAGCCCGGCCGGGGTGAGCTCCTACAATGAGCAGTTCTTC
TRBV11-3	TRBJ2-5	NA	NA	CASSFGTKETQYF	TGTGCCAGCAGCTTCGGGACAAAAGAGACCCAGTACTTC